The source of this T cell receptor (beta chain) is a study of Graves' ophthalmopathy and Graves' hyperthyroidism. Other autoimmune diseases, uncontrolled infections, pregnancy or lactation led to the exclusion of patients. Out of around 9.4 ml of fresh peripheral blood, PBMCs were obtained. Using RNA transcripts, the TCR beta CDR3 regions were amplified. First-round RT-PCR employed HTBI primers, with a second-round multiplex PCR after it. Using its own MiXCR run on the multiplex PCR reads, TCRdb lists one record per CDR3 protein. The sample has under 250,000 distinct CDR3 sequences, 20% to 25% seen once. Germline V lookup: CDR1 LGHDT, CDR2 YNNKEL (reference sequence). After removal of 5 bases from V and 8 bases from J, the junction contained 13 bases not matched to a gene. The CDR3 is made up of 16 amino acids.

The chain uses TRBV3-1 and TRBJ2-4, with 9 bases that match TRBD1. The specimen sequenced was peripheral blood. The sequence was collected from a woman in her forties or fifties with Graves' ophthalmopathy. The CDR3 nucleotides read TGTGCCAGCAGCACCTGGACAGGGGATAGTCGAGACATTCAGTACTTC. Residues: CASSTWTGDSRDIQYF.